What follows is one T cell receptor (beta chain) and its context. The antigen this receptor binds is unknown. A read error is possible here, since a much larger clone lies one base away. To demonstrate the VDJtools post-analysis software, the study profiled TCR beta repertoires from the peripheral blood of around 13 young patients with multiple sclerosis. Multiple sclerosis patients were children and adolescents aged about 6 to 15 years. This entry belongs to a study of post-analysis software for immune sequencing data (dated by TCRdb to about 2015). Context from the whole study: Recorded disease courses included relapsing-remitting, secondary progressive and progressive-relapsing multiple sclerosis, with some patients lacking subtype annotation. A subset of samples was prepared in parallel using single-end sample barcoding, then pooled and co-amplified after Illumina adapter ligation. The patient repertoires were set against eleven to twelve previously published healthy control repertoires from donors whose ages ranged from roughly 6 to 25 years. Beyond this particular receptor, the publication reports: The multiple sclerosis patient group was slightly younger than the control group. Compared with controls, multiple sclerosis patients had significantly lower normalized Chao1 diversity, a finding suggesting substantial peripheral T-cell clonal expansion. Direct clustering with F measure showed strong co-clustering of samples prepared in the same batch, prompting a batch-effect correction. Several TRBV segments, including TRBV5-6, TRBV5-1 and TRBV20-1, were significantly more frequent in patients than controls.

The method behind the library was PCR. Sequencing was carried out with an Illumina HiSeq 2500. To reduce PCR and sequencing biases, unique molecular identifiers were built into the TCR beta cDNA libraries. Approximately 500,000 cDNA molecules were obtained per 1 to 10 million input T cells, so each molecule approximated one T cell. The same protocol used for the earlier healthy control dataset was applied to prepare and sequence the patient libraries. Within a given batch, samples were prepared together, multiplexed and sequenced on the same HiSeq lane. Regarding the original processing steps: MIGEC handled the raw barcoded reads, throwing out single-read molecular identifier groups before consensus assembly and CDR3 extraction. Clonotype tables were post-analysed with VDJtools, and diversity was normalized by down-sampling all datasets to the smallest sample size. In repertoire overlap clustering, CDR3 amino acid sequences, but not nucleotide sequences, were matched to correct batch-related cross-sample contamination. TCRdb applied fastp at Q25 and MiXCR to the public reads, then kept only in-frame beta chains. When rows share a CDR3 protein, they turn into one entry using the most common DNA and genes. TCRdb, not the original authors, processed these V and J calls. This sample lists approximately 660,000 distinct CDR3 sequences; approximately 59% were detected once. Of the sample, about 11% falls within the top ten clones.

The germline V gene (reference sequence) provides CDR1 SEHNR and CDR2 FQNEAQ. V is reduced by 1 base and J by 7 bases, leaving a spacing of 8 bases between them. The CDR3 runs 12 amino acids, cysteine and phenylalanine included. Just the 36-base CDR3 DNA is kept, in frame starting at base 1. This receptor was identified in a girl aged 2 to 10 with multiple sclerosis. The rearrangement combines TRBV7-9 with TRBJ2-7; a weak D assignment points to TRBD1 (5 bases agree). The sequencing input was blood. The bases read TGTGCCAGCAGCTTAGACAGGAAAGAGCAGTACTTC. Protein translation: CASSLDRKEQYF.